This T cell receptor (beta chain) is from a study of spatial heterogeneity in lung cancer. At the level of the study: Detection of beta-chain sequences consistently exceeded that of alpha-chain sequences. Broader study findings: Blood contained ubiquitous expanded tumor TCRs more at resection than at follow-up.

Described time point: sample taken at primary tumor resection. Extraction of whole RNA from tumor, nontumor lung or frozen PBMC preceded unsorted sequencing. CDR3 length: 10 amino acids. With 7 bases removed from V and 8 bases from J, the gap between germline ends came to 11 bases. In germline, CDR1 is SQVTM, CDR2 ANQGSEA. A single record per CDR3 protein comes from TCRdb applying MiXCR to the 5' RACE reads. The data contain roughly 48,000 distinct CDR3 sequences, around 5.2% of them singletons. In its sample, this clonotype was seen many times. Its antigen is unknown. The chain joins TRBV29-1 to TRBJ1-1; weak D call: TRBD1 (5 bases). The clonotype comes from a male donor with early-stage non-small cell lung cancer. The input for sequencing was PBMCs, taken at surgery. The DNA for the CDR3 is TGCAGCGGAATGACAGCAGAAGCTTTCTTT. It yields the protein CSGMTAEAFF.